These 20 T cell receptor beta chains were sequenced from one sample in a study of Tregs in tolerant kidney transplant recipients. Assay used: immunoSEQ multiplex PCR; TCRdb lists only in-frame clones, some missing. The sample shows 50,000 to 65,000 clones, roughly 86% of them seen only once. The nonmyeloablative bone marrow transplants came from related graft donors, with transient mixed chimerism. The specimen comprised CD4+ T cells from blood (PBMCs), sampled 6 months after the transplant. The origin of the receptors is a human patient who received a combined kidney and bone marrow transplant. Some of the T cells might come from the graft donor.

The V call is TRBV7-7, the J call TRBJ1-5; TRBD1 is a possible D gene (6 bases). CDR1 SSHAT and CDR2 FNYEAQ come from the germline V gene (reference sequence). V was trimmed by 5 bases and J by 3 bases, leaving 11 bases between them. This CDR3 comprises 14 residues. CDR3 DNA: TGTGCCAGCAGCGGCAGGGGTCCCAATCAGCCCCAGCATTTT. Translating it yields CASSGRGPNQPQHF. Combining the CDR3 with reference TRBV7-7 and TRBJ1-5 gives the whole variable domain GAGVSQSPRYKVTKRGQDVTLRCDPISSHATLYWYQQALGQGPEFLTYFNYEAQPDKSGLPSDRFSAERPEGSISTLTIQRTEQRDSAMYRCASSGRGPNQPQHFGDGTRLSIL.

This rearrangement joins TRBV29-1 to TRBJ1-1, with D perhaps matching TRBD1 (5 bases). The CDR3 is 13 amino acids. Germline lookup yields CDR1 SQVTM and CDR2 ANQGSEA. V was pared by 4 bases and J by 4 bases, with 13 bases between. CDR3 sequence reads: CSVAQVGGTEAFF. DNA of the CDR3: TGCAGCGTTGCACAGGTGGGGGGCACTGAAGCTTTCTTT.

The chain is built from TRBV4-1 and TRBJ1-5, with a tentative D call TRBD1 (6 bases). V was trimmed by 0 bases and J by 7 bases, leaving 16 bases between them. Germline assignment: CDR1 MGHRA and CDR2 YSYEKL. CDR3 length: 16 residues. The CDR3 DNA sequence: TGCGCCAGCAGCCAAGATCTGGGCAGGGGCAGGCAGCCCCAGCATTTT. Encoded protein: CASSQDLGRGRQPQHF.

This chain links TRBV13 with TRBJ2-1; 15 nucleotides align to TRBD2. CDR1 and CDR2 (germline): PRHDT, FYEKMQ (reference sequence). Trimming at V came to 0 bases and at J to 6 bases, leaving 15 bases not matched to a gene. The CDR3 runs 21 residues. The CDR3 protein is CASSLGIHTIAGLAGGNEQFF. Written as DNA, the CDR3 is TGTGCCAGCAGCTTAGGGATACACACAATAGCGGGACTAGCGGGGGGCAATGAGCAGTTCTTC.

The chain combines TRBV4-1 with TRBJ2-1, with 15 nucleotides matching TRBD2. The germline V gene has CDR1 MGHRA and CDR2 YSYEKL. With V trimmed by 5 bases and J by 12 bases, 8 bases remained unmatched. The CDR3 runs 15 residues. Here the CDR3 reads CASSFLGLAGGGQFF. The CDR3 DNA sequence: TGCGCCAGCAGCTTCCTTGGACTAGCGGGAGGGGGGCAGTTCTTC.

V usage is TRBV19 and J usage is TRBJ1-1; D may be TRBD1 (6 bases). CDR3 length equals 16 residues. CDR1 and CDR2 from the germline V gene are LNHDA and SQIVND (reference sequence). V lost 3 bases to trimming and J lost 1 base, with 15 bases between them. CDR3 bases: TGTGCCAGTAGTATCAGGGGTACCCGGAAGAACACTGAAGCTTTCTTT. This sequence encodes CASSIRGTRKNTEAFF. The whole variable domain, filled in from reference TRBV19 and TRBJ1-1, reads DGGITQSPKYLFRKEGQNVTLSCEQNLNHDAMYWYRQDPGQGLRLIYYSQIVNDFQKGDIAEGYSVSREKKESFPLTVTSAQKNPTAFYLCASSIRGTRKNTEAFFGQGTRLTVV.

This clone was detected once. CDR3 nucleotides: TGTGCCATCAGTGAGTCGCAGGGCTATGGCTACACCTTC. Its translation: CAISESQGYGYTF. The rearrangement uses TRBV10-3 and TRBJ1-2; the D gene is possibly TRBD1 (5 bases). The CDR3 has 13 residues. Per the germline V gene, CDR1 is ENHRY and CDR2 is SYGVKD. V was shortened by 0 bases and J by 4 bases, with 6 bases between the two germline ends.

This clone was counted once. In DNA form, the CDR3 reads TGTGCCAGCAGCTACTCCTCGGGGGTTGGAGATACGCAGTATTTT. Protein product: CASSYSSGVGDTQYF. The chain uses TRBV7-9 and TRBJ2-3; maybe TRBD2 (6 bases). The CDR3 has 15 residues. V gave up 4 bases and J gave up 5 bases, with 16 bases separating them. From germline, CDR1 is SEHNR and CDR2 FQNEAQ (reference sequence).

V gene TRBV7-3 combines with J gene TRBJ2-3, with TRBD2 matching 15 bases. Germline CDR1 is SGHTA and CDR2 is FQGTGA. This CDR3 is 17 amino acids long. The ends lost 5 bases at V and 0 bases at J; junction bases unmatched: 3. This CDR3 is CASSLGTSGRSTDTQYF. Here the CDR3 DNA reads TGTGCCAGCAGCCTTGGGACTAGCGGGAGGAGCACAGATACGCAGTATTTT.

The chain combines TRBV29-1 with TRBJ2-1; D perhaps matches TRBD2 (6 bases). Germline V gene sequence: CDR1 SQVTM, CDR2 ANQGSEA. The V end was cut by 4 bases, the J end by 6 bases, with 16 bases between. The CDR3 runs 14 residues. The CDR3 DNA follows: TGCAGCGTTGTGGGGGGAGGTCCGGTCAATGAGCAGTTCTTC. As protein: CSVVGGGPVNEQFF.

The chain combines TRBV2 with TRBJ2-7; no clear D. The CDR3 extends over 11 amino acids. From germline, CDR1 is SNHLY and CDR2 FYNNEI. V was cut by 2 bases and J by 7 bases, with 6 bases left in between. The CDR3 protein is CASSEYWEQYF. The CDR3 DNA is TGTGCCAGCAGTGAATACTGGGAGCAGTACTTC.

The chain carries TRBV11-3 and TRBJ2-5; 8 nucleotides match TRBD1. Judging by the DNA end, TRBJ2-7 fits better; the J call may be wrong. Germline assignment: CDR1 SGHNT and CDR2 YENEEA. There are 16 residues in the CDR3. The CDR3 loop is CASSSGTGGWGYEQYF. DNA of the CDR3: TGTGCCAGCAGCTCAGGGACAGGTGGATGGGGGTACGAGCAGTACTTC.

The J gene is TRBJ2-3, the V gene TRBV5-1; 11 bases fit TRBD2. The germline gives CDR1 SGHRS, CDR2 YFSETQ. There are 17 residues in the CDR3. J was trimmed by 1 base and V by 0 bases; bases with no gene match: 4. CDR3 region: CASSLGGLADRTDTQYF. The CDR3 DNA sequence: TGCGCCAGCAGCTTGGGGGGACTAGCGGACCGCACAGATACGCAGTATTTT.

The chain couples TRBV25-1 to TRBJ2-1, with 7 positions matching TRBD2. Per the germline V gene, CDR1 is MGHDK and CDR2 is SYGVNS. Unmatched junction bases numbered 6, after V lost 6 bases and J lost 4 bases. The CDR3 runs 14 residues. CDR3 sequence reads: CASSGGWEYNEQFF. The CDR3 DNA sequence: TGTGCCAGCAGCGGGGGGTGGGAATACAATGAGCAGTTCTTC.

The rearrangement links TRBV7-2 to TRBJ2-1; D uncertain. Germline V gives CDR1 SGHTA, CDR2 FQGNSA. This CDR3 region has 12 residues. Trimming took off 4 bases at V and 5 bases at J, with 6 bases between the two ends. The CDR3 sequence is CASSSMDNEQFF. The CDR3 bases are TGTGCCAGCAGCTCTATGGACAATGAGCAGTTCTTC.

The rearrangement uses TRBV28 and TRBJ2-7; 7 bases are a match to TRBD1. The CDR3 totals 15 residues. In germline, CDR1 is MDHEN, CDR2 SYDVKM. Unmatched junction bases numbered 6, after V lost 2 bases and J lost 2 bases. CDR3 in amino acids: CASSLPGTAAYEQYF. The CDR3 DNA sequence: TGTGCCAGCAGTTTACCCGGGACAGCCGCCTACGAGCAGTACTTC.

This chain uses TRBV28 with TRBJ1-4; D ambiguous. The CDR3 runs 14 residues. Between the trimmed V and J ends, which lost 1 base and 4 bases, there was a span of 7 bases. CDR1 is MDHEN and CDR2 is SYDVKM in the germline V gene. CDR3 amino acids: CASSLSQFNEKLFF. The CDR3 nucleotides read TGTGCCAGCAGTTTATCCCAGTTTAATGAAAAACTGTTTTTT.

There are a few counts of this clone. This chain uses TRBV19 with TRBJ2-3; 7 bases fit TRBD2. Per the germline V gene, CDR1 is LNHDA and CDR2 is SQIVND (reference sequence). Unmatched junction bases numbered 9, after V lost 3 bases and J lost 6 bases. CDR3 length equals 15 residues. The CDR3 is CASSILRGSTDTQYF. The CDR3 DNA reads as TGTGCCAGTAGTATCTTGCGGGGGTCCACGGATACGCAGTATTTT.

The chain joins TRBV6-5 to TRBJ1-6; a possible D gene is TRBD1 (6 bases). V was cut by 7 bases and J by 6 bases, with 10 bases left in between. The CDR3 spans 13 residues. Germline-derived CDR1 and CDR2 are MNHEY and SVGAGI. CDR3 in DNA: TGTGCCAGCAACAGGGTAGTTAATTCACCCCTCCACTTT. Amino acids: CASNRVVNSPLHF.

The CDR3 DNA sequence: TGTGCCAGCAGCTCAAGGCGGGAGTTTTATGACAATGAGCAGTTCTTC. This sequence encodes CASSSRREFYDNEQFF. This rearrangement joins TRBV7-9 to TRBJ2-1; TRBD2 matches 7 bases. Per the germline V gene, CDR1 is SEHNR and CDR2 is FQNEAQ (reference sequence). V dropped 4 bases and J dropped 5; count of bases not matched to a gene: 11. The length of the CDR3 is 16 residues. The full variable domain, in which reference TRBV7-9 and TRBJ2-1 provide the parts outside the CDR3, is DTGVSQNPRHKITKRGQNVTFRCDPISEHNRLYWYRQTLGQGPEFLTYFQNEAQLEKSRLLSDRFSAERPKGSFSTLEIQRTEQGDSAMYLCASSSRREFYDNEQFFGPGTRLTVL.